Below, 13 T cell receptor beta chains from the same sample are listed, as sequenced in a study of blood T cell repertoires in COVID-19 (TCRdb year 2020). The protocol used for the library was the immunoSEQ multiplex PCR assay. TCRdb limited this immuneACCESS table to in-frame rearrangements with V and J called. A share of clones is missing; checked studies link under half to unresolved V genes, and the rest is unexplained. This sample has tens of thousands of clones in its table, and 75% to 90% of those were observed once. The ten largest account for roughly 8.1% of the sample. The sequenced material came from peripheral blood. These receptors were obtained from a man aged 25 to 40 with acute or convalescent COVID-19.

This clone turned up a few times. The chain has TRBV9 and TRBJ2-1; 10 bases map to TRBD2. Germline V gene lookup returns CDR1 SGDLS and CDR2 YYNGEE. V was clipped by 3 bases and J by 8 bases; unmatched bases: 8. The CDR3 extends over 15 amino acids. In nucleotides, the CDR3 is TGTGCCAGCAGCGCCGGGACTAGCGTATTGGATGAGCAGTTCTTC. This encodes CASSAGTSVLDEQFF.

Note on this clone: Different DNA sequences within this sample yield the same CDR3. This sequence joins TRBV7-2 and TRBJ2-2; 11 positions agree with TRBD2. The CDR3 spans 15 residues. V shed 3 bases, J shed 5 bases, and the junction held 2 bases outside the gene matches. Looked up from germline, CDR1 is SGHTA and CDR2 is FQGNSA. The CDR3 sequence: CASSLASGRTGELFF. In DNA, the CDR3 is TGTGCCAGCAGCTTGGCTAGCGGGAGGACCGGGGAGCTGTTTTTT. Full variable domain (remainder filled in from reference TRBV7-2 and TRBJ2-2): GAGVSQSPSNKVTEKGKDVELRCDPISGHTALYWYRQSLGQGLEFLIYFQGNSAPDKSGLPSDRFSAERTGGSVSTLTIQRTQQEDSAVYLCASSLASGRTGELFFGEGSRLTVL.

The V call is TRBV7-3, the J call TRBJ2-1; D is possibly TRBD2 (5 bases). Germline V gene lookup returns CDR1 SGHTA and CDR2 FQGTGA. The CDR3 contains 14 residues. Trimming removed 2 bases from V and 4 bases from J, with 9 bases in between. In nucleotides, the CDR3 is TGTGCCAGCAGCTTACGGGGTTCGTACAATGAGCAGTTCTTC. Translated: CASSLRGSYNEQFF.

This clone was recorded a few times. V usage is TRBV29-1 and J usage is TRBJ1-2; TRBD1 matches at 9 bases. The length of the CDR3 is 13 residues. V shed 7 bases, J shed 6 bases, and the junction held 9 bases outside the gene matches. In germline, CDR1 is SQVTM, CDR2 ANQGSEA. CDR3 protein: CSATKQGADGYTF. In nucleotides, the CDR3 is TGCAGCGCCACCAAACAGGGGGCGGATGGCTACACCTTC.

This clone was seen a handful of times. V and J are TRBV15 and TRBJ2-1; 12 bases are a match to TRBD2. The ends lost 7 bases at V and 0 bases at J; junction bases unmatched: 13. Germline V lookup: CDR1 LNHNV, CDR2 YYDKDF (reference sequence). The CDR3 spans 19 residues. The CDR3 region is CATTPVGLAGFSSYNEQFF. In nucleotides, the CDR3 is TGTGCCACCACCCCGGTAGGACTAGCGGGGTTCAGCTCCTACAATGAGCAGTTCTTC.

About this clone: A much larger clone lies a single base off, so this may be a read error. The rearrangement links TRBV4-1 to TRBJ2-5, with D hard to call. Trimming left V 0 bases short and J 0 bases short, with 17 bases between. This CDR3 region has 18 residues. Germline CDR1 reads MGHRA; CDR2 reads YSYEKL. The CDR3 sequence is CASSQEFSGGAHQETQYF. DNA of the CDR3: TGCGCCAGCAGCCAAGAGTTTTCCGGCGGAGCGCACCAAGAGACCCAGTACTTC.

The V gene is TRBV12-3 or TRBV12-4, the J gene TRBJ2-2; possible D gene TRBD2, 6 bases. This CDR3 spans 13 amino acids. V was cut by 3 bases and J by 7 bases, with 9 bases left in between. The CDR3 is CASSLTSIGELFF. CDR3 nucleotides: TGTGCCAGCAGTTTGACTAGTATCGGGGAGCTGTTTTTT.

This clone was detected only a few times. This rearrangement joins TRBV7-6 to TRBJ2-2; 9 bases match TRBD2. In germline, CDR1 is SGHVS, CDR2 FNYEAQ. This CDR3 is built from 14 residues. The trim removed 1 base at V and 8 bases at J, leaving 2 bases unmatched. In DNA form, the CDR3 reads TGTGCCAGCAGCTTAGGGACTAGCGTTGGGGAGCTGTTTTTT. Protein product: CASSLGTSVGELFF.

The chain links TRBV3-1 (or the pseudogene TRBV3-2) to TRBJ1-3; D is unclear. CDR1 is LGHDT and CDR2 is YNNKEL in the germline V gene (reference sequence). Trimming shortened V by 1 base and J by 1 base, and 8 bases separated the two germline ends. The CDR3 is 15 amino acids. CDR3 bases: TGTGCCAGCAGCCAAGGGCTGGCTTCTGGAAACACCATATATTTT. It yields the protein CASSQGLASGNTIYF.

The chain joins TRBV5-1 to TRBJ2-1, with D unresolved. The CDR3 runs to 14 residues. Germline CDR1 and CDR2: SGHRS and YFSETQ. V lost 4 bases to trimming and J lost 0 bases, with 8 bases between them. CDR3 protein: CASSLVSSYNEQFF. In nucleotides, the CDR3 is TGCGCCAGCAGCCTGGTGAGCTCCTACAATGAGCAGTTCTTC.

The chain recombines TRBV19 with TRBJ2-5; maybe TRBD2 (5 bases). Trimming stripped 5 bases from V and 7 bases from J, with 20 bases between. The CDR3 contains 15 residues. From germline, CDR1 is LNHDA and CDR2 SQIVND (reference sequence). In nucleotides, the CDR3 is TGTGCCAGTAGTGTGGGAAGGACTCGACGGCGGACCCAGTACTTC. Translated, it gives CASSVGRTRRRTQYF.

This CDR3 reads CASRMGQGGAGELFF. For the CDR3, the DNA is TGTGCCAGCAGAATGGGGCAGGGGGGTGCCGGGGAGCTGTTTTTT. The chain carries TRBV2 and TRBJ2-2; TRBD1 might be the D (7 bases). V was cut by 6 bases and J by 6 bases, with 17 bases left in between. The CDR3 is made up of 15 amino acids. Germline V CDR1 and CDR2: SNHLY, FYNNEI. The full variable domain, its missing parts supplied by reference TRBV2 and TRBJ2-2, is EPEVTQTPSHQVTQMGQEVILRCVPISNHLYFYWYRQILGQKVEFLVSFYNNEISEKSEIFDDQFSVERPDGSNFTLKIRSTKLEDSAMYFCASRMGQGGAGELFFGEGSRLTVL.

The rearrangement links TRBV5-1 to TRBJ2-7, with 8 positions matching TRBD2. Trimming cost V 6 bases and J 3 bases; bases outside gene matches: 11. The CDR3 loop spans 15 amino acids. Per the germline V gene, CDR1 is SGHRS and CDR2 is YFSETQ. CDR3 DNA sequence: TGCGCCAGCACCCTACTGAGCGGGAGAGGCTACGAGCAGTACTTC. Encoded protein: CASTLLSGRGYEQYF.